Listed below are T cell receptor beta chains from one sample, sequenced in a study of T cell repertoires in ileal Crohn's disease. Here immunoSEQ multiplex PCR was the method, and the copy in TCRdb shows in-frame clones only, minus some. This sample has approximately 30,000 clones, with around 80% found just once. The sequenced sample was ileal tissue. Receptors originate from an adult with Crohn's disease. Each CDR3 is given with its conserved first and last residue. Each record gives: J gene, V gene, clone size, CDR3 length, D gene, CDR3 protein, CDR3 DNA. A D gene is named only where the DNA matches it firmly. Not every row has a clone size; where given, it reads once, few, many or a size class.

TRBJ2-3 TRBV6-5 NA 15 TRBD2 CASRLTSGKADTQYF TGTGCCAGCAGGCTGACTAGCGGGAAAGCAGATACGCAGTATTTT
TRBJ2-3 TRBV19 NA 14 TRBD2 CASSMSGLADTQYF TGTGCCAGTAGTATGAGCGGACTAGCCGATACGCAGTATTTT
TRBJ1-1 TRBV30 NA 13 NA CAWSPSSIREAFF TGTGCCTGGAGTCCCTCGTCGATCAGGGAAGCTTTCTTT
TRBJ2-3 TRBV7-2 NA 16 TRBD2 CASSSIAGGGTDTQYF TGTGCCAGCAGCTCTATAGCGGGGGGGGGCACAGATACGCAGTATTTT
TRBJ2-7 TRBV2 NA 16 NA CASSDGDSPEAYEQYF TGTGCCAGCAGTGACGGGGACTCCCCAGAAGCCTACGAGCAGTACTTC
TRBJ1-4 TRBV6-5 NA 15 NA CASSYSGAANGKLFF TGTGCCAGCAGTTACTCGGGGGCAGCTAACGGAAAACTGTTTTTT
TRBJ1-1 TRBV9 NA 15 TRBD1 CASHPTGTVNTEAFF TGTGCCAGCCACCCCACCGGGACAGTGAACACTGAAGCTTTCTTT
TRBJ1-1 TRBV6-5 few 14 TRBD1 CASRLTGLNTEAFF TGTGCCAGCAGATTGACAGGGCTGAACACTGAAGCTTTCTTT
TRBJ1-2 TRBV6-1 NA 15 TRBD1 CASSEAIGQGYGYTF TGTGCCAGCAGTGAAGCCATCGGACAGGGCTATGGCTACACCTTC
TRBJ2-2 TRBV21-1 NA 15 NA CASSNRDSGLRELFF TGTGCCAGCAGCAATCGGGACTCTGGTCTCCGGGAGCTGTTTTTT
TRBJ2-3 TRBV10-3 NA 15 NA CAISEQLGTTDTQYF TGTGCCATCAGTGAGCAACTAGGAACCACAGATACGCAGTATTTT
TRBJ2-5 TRBV4-1 once 17 TRBD2 CASSQDHSGGAVKTQYF TGCGCCAGCAGCCAAGACCATAGCGGGGGAGCGGTAAAGACCCAGTACTTC
TRBJ1-2 TRBV6-5 NA 12 NA CASSVWAYGYTF TGTGCCAGCAGTGTTTGGGCCTATGGCTACACCTTC
TRBJ1-2 TRBV30 NA 12 NA CAWSVQSLGYTF TGTGCCTGGAGTGTACAGTCTCTGGGCTACACCTTC
TRBJ2-1 TRBV11-2 NA 16 NA CASSSGLGGPYNEQFF TGTGCCAGCAGCTCCGGCCTGGGGGGGCCCTACAATGAGCAGTTCTTC
TRBJ2-7 TRBV18 few 11 NA CASSSEDEQYF TGTGCCAGCTCATCCGAGGACGAGCAGTACTTC
TRBJ2-5 TRBV6-5 NA 14 NA CASSLGQPQETQYF TGTGCCAGCAGTTTGGGACAACCGCAAGAGACCCAGTACTTC
TRBJ1-2 TRBV5-1 NA 15 TRBD1 CASSLDGTVNYGYTF TGCGCCAGCAGCTTGGACGGGACAGTTAACTATGGCTACACCTTC
TRBJ1-3 TRBV2 once 17 TRBD1 CASRPGTGAASGNTIYF TGTGCCAGCAGACCCGGGACAGGGGCCGCCTCTGGAAACACCATATATTTT
TRBJ2-2 TRBV7-3 NA 14 TRBD1 CASSRTGGDGELFF TGTGCCAGCAGCCGGACAGGGGGGGACGGGGAGCTGTTTTTT
TRBJ2-1 TRBV30 once 15 TRBD2 CARGKSGGAYNEQFF TGTGCCCGGGGTAAAAGCGGGGGGGCCTACAATGAGCAGTTCTTC
TRBJ1-1 TRBV7-2 NA 12 NA CASSARAQSAFF TGTGCCAGCAGCGCCAGGGCGCAGTCGGCTTTCTTT
TRBJ2-1 TRBV2 NA 13 TRBD2 CATRLAGNNEQFF TGTGCCACCCGATTAGCGGGGAACAATGAGCAGTTCTTC
TRBJ1-2 TRBV6-5 once 12 NA CASSQGKGGYTF TGTGCCAGCAGTCAGGGAAAAGGAGGCTACACCTTC
TRBJ2-7 TRBV7-2 NA 16 NA CASSPQGWGFSYEQYF TGTGCCAGCAGCCCACAGGGATGGGGATTCTCCTACGAGCAGTACTTC
TRBJ2-4 TRBV7-9 NA 11 NA CASSPQNIQYF TGTGCCAGCAGCCCTCAAAACATTCAGTACTTC
TRBJ2-6 TRBV14 NA 17 NA CASSQRGLGWGANVLTF TGTGCCAGCAGCCAACGTGGGCTTGGGTGGGGGGCCAACGTCCTGACTTTC
TRBJ2-1 TRBV7-2 NA 16 TRBD1 CASSFPTTGENNEQFF TGTGCCAGCAGCTTTCCCACCACAGGGGAGAACAATGAGCAGTTCTTC
TRBJ1-6 TRBV2 NA 14 NA CASNLLTYNSPLHF TGTGCCAGCAACTTATTGACCTATAATTCACCCCTCCACTTT
TRBJ2-1 TRBV25-1 NA 12 NA CASTPRGNEQFF TGTGCCAGCACCCCTCGAGGCAATGAGCAGTTCTTC
TRBJ2-1 TRBV9 NA 15 TRBD2 CASRAPLAEGNEQFF TGTGCCAGCAGGGCCCCCCTAGCGGAGGGGAATGAGCAGTTCTTC
TRBJ1-3 TRBV6-5 few 15 NA CASRGPGGSGNTIYF TGTGCCAGCAGAGGCCCCGGGGGCTCTGGAAACACCATATATTTT
TRBJ1-1 TRBV6-1 few 15 TRBD1 CASSPPGQGNTEAFF TGTGCCAGCAGCCCGCCGGGACAGGGAAACACTGAAGCTTTCTTT
TRBJ1-6 TRBV9 NA 15 NA CASSAGLVYNSPLHF TGTGCCAGCAGCGCCGGGTTGGTCTATAATTCACCCCTCCACTTT
TRBJ1-2 TRBV29-1 NA 14 NA CSVEDLDRPYGYTF TGCAGCGTTGAAGATCTCGACAGGCCCTATGGCTACACCTTC
TRBJ1-4 TRBV10-1 NA 14 TRBD1 CASTRQGIKEKLFF TGCGCCAGCACCCGACAGGGAATAAAGGAAAAACTGTTTTTT